The sequence of this T cell receptor beta chain was determined in a study of CD8+CD57+ T cells in acquired aplastic anemia. Whole-study results and caveats: Levels of CD8+ Simpson's diversity were not significantly distinct in patients versus controls.

The TCR beta profiling, which covered VDJ combination and CDR3 sequence, was carried out using genomic DNA as the template. TCRdb reprocessed the reads via MiXCR and lists one record per CDR3 protein. The table lists roughly 190,000 distinct CDR3 sequences, roughly half of them singletons. On this clonotype: What it binds is unknown.

CDR1 is SGHVS, CDR2 FQNEAQ, per germline. Deletions cut 8 bases from V and 0 bases from J, with 8 bases between. The CDR3 consists of 13 residues. For sequencing, patients were chosen who had shown expansion of CD8+CD57+ cells by flow cytometry. Sequencing was performed on sorted CD4+, CD8+, or CD8+CD57+ T cells (not recorded which) from PBMCs. The sequence was obtained from a human donor with aplastic anemia. This rearrangement joins TRBV7-8 to TRBJ1-3; unclear D gene. The CDR3, as DNA: TGTGCCAGCGCAGCATCCTCTGGAAACACCATATATTTT. Protein: CASAASSGNTIYF.